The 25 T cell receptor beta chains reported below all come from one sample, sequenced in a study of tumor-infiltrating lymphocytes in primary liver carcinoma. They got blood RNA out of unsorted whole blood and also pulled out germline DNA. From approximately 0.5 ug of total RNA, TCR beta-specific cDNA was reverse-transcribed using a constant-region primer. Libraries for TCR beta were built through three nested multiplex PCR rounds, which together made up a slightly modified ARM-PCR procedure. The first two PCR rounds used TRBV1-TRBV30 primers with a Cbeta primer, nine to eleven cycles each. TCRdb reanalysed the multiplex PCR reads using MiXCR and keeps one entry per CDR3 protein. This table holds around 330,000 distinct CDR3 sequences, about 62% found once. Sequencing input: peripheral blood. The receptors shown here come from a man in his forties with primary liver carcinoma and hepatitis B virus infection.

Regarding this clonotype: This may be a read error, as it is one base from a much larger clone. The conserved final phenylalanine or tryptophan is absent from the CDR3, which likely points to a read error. For the CDR3, the DNA is TGTGCCAGCTGCCAAGCGGGGGGGGACAATGAGCAGTTCTCC. Protein: CASCQAGGDNEQFS. The V and J genes are TRBV6-5 and TRBJ2-1, with 10 bases lining up with TRBD2. The V segment lost 8 bases and the J segment 5 bases; nucleotides outside the gene matches: 6. There are 14 residues in the CDR3. Germline lookup yields CDR1 MNHEY and CDR2 SVGAGI.

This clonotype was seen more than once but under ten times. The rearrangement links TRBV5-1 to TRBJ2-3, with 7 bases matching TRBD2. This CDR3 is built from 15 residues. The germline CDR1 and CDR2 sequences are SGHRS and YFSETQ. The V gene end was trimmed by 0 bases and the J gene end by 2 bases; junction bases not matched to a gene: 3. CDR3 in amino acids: CASSLVGGTTDTQYF. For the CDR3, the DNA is TGCGCCAGCAGCTTGGTGGGAGGGACCACAGATACGCAGTATTTT. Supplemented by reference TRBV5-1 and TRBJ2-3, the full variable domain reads KAGVTQTPRYLIKTRGQQVTLSCSPISGHRSVSWYQQTPGQGLQFLFEYFSETQRNKGNFPGRFSGRQFSNSRSEMNVSTLELGDSALYLCASSLVGGTTDTQYFGPGTRLTVL.

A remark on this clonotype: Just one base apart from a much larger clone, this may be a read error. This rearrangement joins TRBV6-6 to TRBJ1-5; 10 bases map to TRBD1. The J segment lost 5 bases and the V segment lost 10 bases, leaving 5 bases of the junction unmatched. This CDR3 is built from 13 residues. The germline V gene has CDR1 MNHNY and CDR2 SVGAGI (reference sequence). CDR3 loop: CANRTGGDQPQHF. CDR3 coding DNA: TGTGCCAACAGGACAGGGGGGGATCAGCCCCAGCATTTT.

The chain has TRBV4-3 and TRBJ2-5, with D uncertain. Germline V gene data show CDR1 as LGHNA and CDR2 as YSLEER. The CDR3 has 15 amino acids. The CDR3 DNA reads TGCGCAAACAGCCAAGAGATGGGCACCCGGGTGGCCCAGTACTTC. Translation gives CANSQEMGTRVAQYF.

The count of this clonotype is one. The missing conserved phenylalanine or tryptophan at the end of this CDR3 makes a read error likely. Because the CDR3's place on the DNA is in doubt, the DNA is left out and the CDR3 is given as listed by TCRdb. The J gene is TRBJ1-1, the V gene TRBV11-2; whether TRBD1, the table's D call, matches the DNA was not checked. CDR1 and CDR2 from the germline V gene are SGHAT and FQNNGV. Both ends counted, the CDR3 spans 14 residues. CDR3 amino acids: CASSLRLGVAEAIL.

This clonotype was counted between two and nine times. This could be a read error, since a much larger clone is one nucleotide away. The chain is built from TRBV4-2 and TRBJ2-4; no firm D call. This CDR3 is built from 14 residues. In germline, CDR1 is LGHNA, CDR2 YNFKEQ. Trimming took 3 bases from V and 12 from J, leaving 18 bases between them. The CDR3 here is CASSQGIGSQYQYF. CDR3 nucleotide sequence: TGTGCCAGCAGCCAGGGGATAGGGTCTCAATATCAGTACTTC.

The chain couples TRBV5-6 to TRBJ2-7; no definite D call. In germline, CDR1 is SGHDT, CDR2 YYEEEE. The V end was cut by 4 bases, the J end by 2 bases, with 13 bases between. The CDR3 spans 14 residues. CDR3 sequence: CASSPTHKTYEQYF. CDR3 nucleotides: TGTGCCAGCAGCCCGACCCACAAAACCTACGAGCAGTACTTC. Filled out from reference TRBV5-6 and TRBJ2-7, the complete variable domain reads DAGVTQSPTHLIKTRGQQVTLRCSPKSGHDTVSWYQQALGQGPQFIFQYYEEEERQRGNFPDRFSGHQFPNYSSELNVNALLLGDSALYLCASSPTHKTYEQYFGPGTRLTVT.

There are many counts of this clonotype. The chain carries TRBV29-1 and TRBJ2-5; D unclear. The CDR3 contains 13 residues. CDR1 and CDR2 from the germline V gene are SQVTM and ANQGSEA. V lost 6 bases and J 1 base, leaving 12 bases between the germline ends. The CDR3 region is CSVSTGIQETQYF. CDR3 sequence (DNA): TGCAGCGTCTCCACGGGTATCCAAGAGACCCAGTACTTC.

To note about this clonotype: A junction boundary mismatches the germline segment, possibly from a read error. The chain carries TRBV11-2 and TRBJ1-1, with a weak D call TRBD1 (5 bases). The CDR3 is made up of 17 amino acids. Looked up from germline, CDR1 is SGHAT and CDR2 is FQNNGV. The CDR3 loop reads CASSPLGTEFMNTGAFF. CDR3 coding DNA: TGCGCCAGCAGCCCCCTAGGGACGGAGTTCATGAACACTGGAGCTTTCTTT.

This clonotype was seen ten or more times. The CDR3 coding sequence is TGCAGCGTGCGACTAGCGGGAGAAAGCAATGAGCAGTTCTTC. Translation: CSVRLAGESNEQFF. V usage is TRBV29-1 and J usage is TRBJ2-1; 12 bases line up with TRBD2. Germline V gives CDR1 SQVTM, CDR2 ANQGSEA. The ends lost 6 bases at V and 6 bases at J; junction bases unmatched: 6. The CDR3 length is 14 residues.

The CDR3 protein is CASSLGGDSNEQFF. The CDR3, as DNA: TGTGCCAGCAGCCTGGGGGGCGATAGCAATGAGCAGTTCTTC. The chain uses TRBV5-4 and TRBJ2-1, with D perhaps assigned TRBD1 or TRBD2 (6 bases each). The germline gives CDR1 SGHNT, CDR2 YYREEE (reference sequence). This CDR3 comprises 14 residues. The germline V and J ends were trimmed by 4 bases and 6 bases, with 14 bases remaining between them.

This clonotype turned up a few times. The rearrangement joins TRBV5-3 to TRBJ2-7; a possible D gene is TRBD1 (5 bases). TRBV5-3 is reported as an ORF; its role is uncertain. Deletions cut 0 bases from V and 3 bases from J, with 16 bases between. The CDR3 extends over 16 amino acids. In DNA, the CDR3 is TGTGCCAGAAGCTTGGTCTTGGCAGGGTTCCGCTACGAGCAGTACTTC. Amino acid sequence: CARSLVLAGFRYEQYF.

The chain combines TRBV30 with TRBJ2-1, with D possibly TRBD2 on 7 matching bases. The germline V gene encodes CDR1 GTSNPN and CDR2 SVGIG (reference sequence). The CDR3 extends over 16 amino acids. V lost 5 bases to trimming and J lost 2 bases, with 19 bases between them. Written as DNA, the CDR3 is TGTGCCTGGGGGGGGGAGGATGAGGGGGCCTACAATGAGCAGTTCTTC. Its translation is CAWGGEDEGAYNEQFF.

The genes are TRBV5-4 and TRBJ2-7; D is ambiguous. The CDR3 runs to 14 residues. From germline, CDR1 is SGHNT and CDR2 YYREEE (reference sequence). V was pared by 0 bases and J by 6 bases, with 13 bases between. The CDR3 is CASSLEGPNSEQYF. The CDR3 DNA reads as TGTGCCAGCAGCTTGGAAGGTCCCAACAGCGAGCAGTACTTC.

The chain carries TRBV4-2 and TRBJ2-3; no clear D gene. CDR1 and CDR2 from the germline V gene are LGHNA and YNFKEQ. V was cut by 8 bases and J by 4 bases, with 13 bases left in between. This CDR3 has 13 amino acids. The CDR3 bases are TGTGCCAGCGGTCGGAAGTCCGCAGATACGCAGTATTTT. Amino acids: CASGRKSADTQYF.

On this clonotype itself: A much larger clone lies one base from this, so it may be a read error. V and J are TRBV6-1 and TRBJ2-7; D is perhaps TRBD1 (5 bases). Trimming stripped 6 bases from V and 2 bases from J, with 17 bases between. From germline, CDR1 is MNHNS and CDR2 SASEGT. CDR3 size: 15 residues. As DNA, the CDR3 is TGTGCCAGCAGGAGACAGCGAGTAATTCCCTACGAGCAGTACTTC. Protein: CASRRQRVIPYEQYF.

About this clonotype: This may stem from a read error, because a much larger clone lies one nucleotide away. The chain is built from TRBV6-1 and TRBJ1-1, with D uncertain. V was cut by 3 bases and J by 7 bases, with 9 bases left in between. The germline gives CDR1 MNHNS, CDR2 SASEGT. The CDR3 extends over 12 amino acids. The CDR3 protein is CASSDGRLEAFF. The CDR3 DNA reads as TGTGCCAGCAGTGATGGACGCCTTGAAGCTTTCTTT.

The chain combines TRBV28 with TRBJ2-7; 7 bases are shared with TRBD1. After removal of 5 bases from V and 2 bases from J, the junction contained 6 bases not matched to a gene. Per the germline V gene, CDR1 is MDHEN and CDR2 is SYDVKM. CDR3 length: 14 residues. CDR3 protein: CASSGGQAPYEQYF. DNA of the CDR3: TGTGCCAGCAGTGGAGGACAGGCTCCCTACGAGCAGTACTTC. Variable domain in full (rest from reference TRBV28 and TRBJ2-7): DVKVTQSSRYLVKRTGEKVFLECVQDMDHENMFWYRQDPGLGLRLIYFSYDVKMKEKGDIPEGYSVSREKKERFSLILESASTNQTSMYLCASSGGQAPYEQYFGPGTRLTVT.

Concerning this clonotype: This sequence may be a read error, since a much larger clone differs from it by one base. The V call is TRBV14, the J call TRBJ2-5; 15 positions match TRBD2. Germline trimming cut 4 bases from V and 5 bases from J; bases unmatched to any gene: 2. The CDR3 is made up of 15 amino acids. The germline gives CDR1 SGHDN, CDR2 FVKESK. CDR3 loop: CASSPGTSGGETQYF. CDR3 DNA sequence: TGTGCCAGCAGCCCTGGGACTAGCGGGGGGGAGACCCAGTACTTC. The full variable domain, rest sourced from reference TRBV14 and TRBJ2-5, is EAGVTQFPSHSVIEKGQTVTLRCDPISGHDNLYWYRRVMGKEIKFLLHFVKESKQDESGMPNNRFLAERTGGTYSTLKVQPAELEDSGVYFCASSPGTSGGETQYFGPGTRLLVL.

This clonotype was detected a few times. The CDR3 reads CASIVGKGKGNNEQFF. The CDR3 DNA follows: TGTGCCAGCATTGTCGGGAAGGGTAAGGGGAACAATGAGCAGTTCTTC. The chain carries TRBV28 and TRBJ2-1; D could derive from TRBD1 or TRBD2 (5 bases each). The CDR3 contains 16 residues. Germline V gene data show CDR1 as MDHEN and CDR2 as SYDVKM. Trimming removed 7 bases at V and 5 bases at J, with 21 bases between.

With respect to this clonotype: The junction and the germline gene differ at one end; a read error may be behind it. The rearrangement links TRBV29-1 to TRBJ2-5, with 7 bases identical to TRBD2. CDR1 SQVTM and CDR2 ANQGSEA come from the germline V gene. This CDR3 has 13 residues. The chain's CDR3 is CSVEGAGRETQHF. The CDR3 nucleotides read TGCAGCGTTGAAGGTGCGGGGCGGGAGACCCAGCACTTC. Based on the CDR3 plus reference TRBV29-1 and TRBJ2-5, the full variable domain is SAVISQKPSRDICQRGTSLTIQCQVDSQVTMMFWYRQQPGQSLTLIATANQGSEATYESGFVIDKFPISRPNLTFSTLTVSNMSPEDSSIYLCSVEGAGRETQHFGPGTRLLVL.

For the CDR3, the DNA is TGCGCCAGCAGCTCGGAGGGGACAGATAACCAAGAGACCCAGTACTTC. It is translated as CASSSEGTDNQETQYF. This chain connects TRBV5-1 to TRBJ2-5, with D possibly TRBD1 on 7 matching bases. Germline V gene lookup returns CDR1 SGHRS and CDR2 YFSETQ. This CDR3 is built from 16 residues. V gave up 3 bases and J gave up 0 bases, with 15 bases separating them.

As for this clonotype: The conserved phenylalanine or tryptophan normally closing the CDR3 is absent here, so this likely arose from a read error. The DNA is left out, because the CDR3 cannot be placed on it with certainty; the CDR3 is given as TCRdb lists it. CDR3 sequence: CASSLDQGSYNEHFL. The rearrangement links TRBV11-3 to TRBJ2-1. The CDR3 comprises 15 residues, both ends counted. Germline CDR1 reads SGHNT; CDR2 reads YENEEA.

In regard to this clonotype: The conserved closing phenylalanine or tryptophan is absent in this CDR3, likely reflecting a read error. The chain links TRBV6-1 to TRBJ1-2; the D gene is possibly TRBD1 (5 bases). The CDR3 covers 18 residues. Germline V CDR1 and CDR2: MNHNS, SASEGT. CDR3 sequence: CASCERSGLTTTIYGYTS. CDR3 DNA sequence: TGTGCCAGCTGTGAAAGGTCGGGACTCACCACCACAATATATGGCTACACCTCC.

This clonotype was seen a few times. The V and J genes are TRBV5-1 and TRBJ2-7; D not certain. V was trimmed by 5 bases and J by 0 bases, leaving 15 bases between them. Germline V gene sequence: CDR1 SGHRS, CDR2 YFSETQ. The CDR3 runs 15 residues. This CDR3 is CASSRGQTSSYEQYF. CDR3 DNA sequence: TGCGCCAGCAGTCGAGGTCAAACGAGCTCCTACGAGCAGTACTTC. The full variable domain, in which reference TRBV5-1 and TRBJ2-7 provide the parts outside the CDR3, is KAGVTQTPRYLIKTRGQQVTLSCSPISGHRSVSWYQQTPGQGLQFLFEYFSETQRNKGNFPGRFSGRQFSNSRSEMNVSTLELGDSALYLCASSRGQTSSYEQYFGPGTRLTVT.